One sample yielded the 27 T cell receptor beta chains listed below, sequenced in a study of cytomegalovirus exposure and HLA in healthy donors. Profiling relied on immunoSEQ multiplex PCR, and the TCRdb table lists in-frame clones only, not all of them. This sample has roughly 130,000 clones, with roughly 90% found just once. Sample: PBMCs. Receptors originate from a man aged 30 to 39 in good health and CMV-seronegative.

The chain recombines TRBV15 with TRBJ2-5; 7 bases agree with TRBD1. Germline CDR1 and CDR2: LNHNV and YYDKDF (reference sequence). This CDR3 is 15 amino acids long. J lost 2 bases, V lost 2 bases, and 5 bases had no gene match. The CDR3 here is CATSRRQGRQETQYF. CDR3 DNA: TGTGCCACCAGCAGACGACAGGGTCGGCAAGAGACCCAGTACTTC.

V and J are TRBV11-2 and TRBJ1-3; D gene unclear. CDR1 is SGHAT and CDR2 is FQNNGV in the germline V gene. V was pared by 7 bases and J by 0 bases, with 10 bases between. This CDR3 is 14 amino acids long. The CDR3 sequence is CASIGGHSGNTIYF. As DNA, the CDR3 is TGTGCCAGCATCGGAGGGCACTCTGGAAACACCATATATTTT.

This clone came up once. The J gene is TRBJ2-6, the V gene TRBV19; the match to TRBD1 covers 9 bases. CDR1 and CDR2 from the germline V gene are LNHDA and SQIVND (reference sequence). Trimming took 9 bases from V and 0 from J; bases not matched to a gene: 6. The CDR3 length is 16 residues. The DNA for the CDR3 is TGTGCCAGACGGGACAGGGATTACTCTGGGGCCAACGTCCTGACTTTC. It is translated as CARRDRDYSGANVLTF.

This chain links TRBV10-3 with TRBJ2-2; possible D gene TRBD2, 7 bases. The CDR3 is made up of 16 amino acids. Germline V lookup: CDR1 ENHRY, CDR2 SYGVKD. The V gene lost 4 bases and the J gene lost 7 bases, with 19 bases spanning the gap. The CDR3 nucleotides are TGTGCCATCAGTGGAGTTAGTGCGGGGGCCGGCGGGGAGCTGTTTTTT. Translating it yields CAISGVSAGAGGELFF.

The J gene is TRBJ2-7, the V gene TRBV6-6; maybe TRBD2 (5 bases). The CDR3 spans 14 residues. Germline-derived CDR1 and CDR2 are MNHNY and SVGAGI (reference sequence). The V and J ends lost 2 bases and 6 bases respectively, with 14 bases between them. In nucleotides, the CDR3 is TGTGCCAGCAGTTACCCTGGGGAGATCCGCGAGCAGTACTTC. Translating gives CASSYPGEIREQYF.

This rearrangement joins TRBV5-1 to TRBJ1-1, with unresolved D. The CDR3 runs 15 residues. The germline V and J ends were trimmed by 4 bases and 0 bases, with 13 bases remaining between them. Germline V gives CDR1 SGHRS, CDR2 YFSETQ. CDR3 DNA: TGCGCCAGCAGCCTGGGAGGTATCATGAACACTGAAGCTTTCTTT. As protein: CASSLGGIMNTEAFF.

The chain recombines TRBV2 with TRBJ1-1; D gene uncertain. The germline V and J ends were trimmed by 5 bases and 1 base, with 8 bases remaining between them. The CDR3 is 13 residues long. Looked up from germline, CDR1 is SNHLY and CDR2 is FYNNEI. In nucleotides, the CDR3 is TGTGCCAGCAGTACAGAGAGGAACACTGAAGCTTTCTTT. Protein sequence: CASSTERNTEAFF.

J is TRBJ2-1 and V is TRBV18, with TRBD2 matching 14 bases. Germline V CDR1 and CDR2: KGHSH, LQKENI. The junction had 7 bases not matched to a gene; V was cut back by 6 bases and J by 6 bases. This CDR3 has 16 amino acids. This chain's CDR3 is CASSPGLAGAGNEQFF. CDR3 DNA: TGTGCCAGCTCCCCGGGACTAGCGGGAGCCGGCAATGAGCAGTTCTTC.

The chain recombines TRBV6-5 with TRBJ1-2; D perhaps matches TRBD1 (5 bases). CDR1 and CDR2 from the germline V gene are MNHEY and SVGAGI. Trimming cost V 8 bases and J 8 bases, with 21 bases left between them. The CDR3 sequence is 14 residues long. The chain's CDR3 is CASAPGVLGAGYTF. The CDR3 bases are TGTGCCAGCGCCCCGGGGGTTCTAGGTGCCGGCTACACCTTC.

This chain links TRBV27 with TRBJ2-1; D perhaps matches TRBD1 (5 bases). CDR1 is MNHEY, CDR2 SMNVEV, per germline (reference sequence). Trimming removed 5 bases from V and 3 bases from J, with 14 bases in between. This CDR3 spans 15 amino acids. The CDR3 here is CASSAGYGSYNEQFF. The CDR3, as DNA: TGTGCCAGCAGTGCAGGGTATGGAAGCTACAATGAGCAGTTCTTC.

The V gene is TRBV27, the J gene TRBJ2-5; a weak D match, TRBD1 (5 bases). This CDR3 has 11 amino acids. CDR1 MNHEY and CDR2 SMNVEV come from the germline V gene (reference sequence). V lost 5 bases and J lost 7, with 8 bases in between. Written as DNA, the CDR3 is TGTGCCAGCAGTACAGGAAGGACCCAGTACTTC. Protein: CASSTGRTQYF.

This sequence joins TRBV19 and TRBJ2-1; 7 bases map to TRBD2. The CDR3 runs to 12 residues. V was pared by 9 bases and J by 5 bases, with 4 bases of the junction left unmatched. The germline CDR1 and CDR2 sequences are LNHDA and SQIVND (reference sequence). CDR3 sequence: CARGEGNNEQFF. The CDR3 DNA is TGTGCCAGAGGGGAGGGAAACAATGAGCAGTTCTTC.

CDR3 DNA sequence: TGTGCCAGCAGTTACAGTCAGGGGGGTTTCTACGAGCAGTACTTC. Translation: CASSYSQGGFYEQYF. This chain joins TRBV6-6 and TRBJ2-7; a possible D gene is TRBD1 (7 bases). This CDR3 is built from 15 residues. Germline CDR1 MNHNY, CDR2 SVGAGI (reference sequence). V lost 2 bases and J 3 bases, leaving 14 bases between the germline ends.

A remark on this clone: The sample holds other DNA sequences that translate to the same CDR3. The chain couples TRBV5-1 to TRBJ2-7, with no clear D. V was trimmed by 3 bases and J by 3 bases, leaving 4 bases between them. Germline CDR1 is SGHRS and CDR2 is YFSETQ. The CDR3 loop spans 11 amino acids. The CDR3 DNA reads as TGCGCCAGCAGCTCCAGCTACGAGCAGTACTTC. This encodes CASSSSYEQYF.

This clone was detected once. V usage is TRBV5-4 and J usage is TRBJ2-7; 7 bases line up with TRBD2. This CDR3 comprises 18 residues. Germline V CDR1 and CDR2: SGHNT, YYREEE (reference sequence). The J segment lost 6 bases and the V segment lost 0 bases, leaving 18 bases of the junction unmatched. The CDR3 sequence: CASSLAFGGSKRVGEQYF. The CDR3 region has the DNA TGTGCCAGCAGCTTGGCTTTTGGCGGGAGCAAGAGAGTTGGCGAGCAGTACTTC.

This clone was seen only once. The chain couples TRBV5-5 to TRBJ2-7; 9 bases match TRBD1. V dropped 2 bases and J dropped 7; count of bases not matched to a gene: 13. The CDR3 extends over 16 amino acids. Germline V gene data show CDR1 as SGHKS and CDR2 as YYEKEE (reference sequence). Here the CDR3 reads CASSLPPGQGVREQYF. The CDR3 region has the DNA TGTGCCAGCAGCTTACCGCCGGGACAGGGCGTAAGGGAGCAGTACTTC.

This clone was observed a single time. This chain uses TRBV5-4 with TRBJ2-3; no definite D call. Per germline, CDR1 SGHNT and CDR2 YYREEE (reference sequence). The V and J ends lost 2 bases and 1 base respectively, with 8 bases between them. The CDR3 is made up of 14 amino acids. The CDR3 loop is CASSLPSGTDTQYF. The CDR3 nucleotides read TGTGCCAGCAGCTTACCGTCGGGCACAGATACGCAGTATTTT.

The chain employs TRBV5-1 and TRBJ2-7; TRBD2 is a possible D gene (6 bases). The V end was cut by 0 bases, the J end by 3 bases, with 13 bases between. Germline V gives CDR1 SGHRS, CDR2 YFSETQ. The CDR3 has 15 amino acids. The CDR3 sequence: CASSLAPGTLYEQYF. The CDR3, as DNA: TGCGCCAGCAGCTTGGCCCCCGGGACTCTCTACGAGCAGTACTTC.

This clone showed up just a few times. DNA for the CDR3: TGTGCCAGCAGTGACGGAGCGGGAGCGGGGTCAGATACGCAGTATTTT. This translates into CASSDGAGAGSDTQYF. The gene calls are TRBV6-4 and TRBJ2-3; 8 bases fit TRBD2. The CDR3 is made up of 16 amino acids. V gave up 2 bases and J gave up 4 bases; unmatched junction bases: 8. Germline V CDR1 and CDR2: MRHNA, SNTAGT.

The chain combines TRBV5-4 with TRBJ1-1; TRBD1 might be the D (6 bases). Trimming pared 3 bases from V and 4 bases from J, leaving 10 bases between. This CDR3 is 13 amino acids long. Germline V lookup: CDR1 SGHNT, CDR2 YYREEE (reference sequence). The CDR3 nucleotides read TGTGCCAGCAGCTCTACAGGGTCCACTGAAGCTTTCTTT. Translating gives CASSSTGSTEAFF.

The rearrangement links TRBV9 to TRBJ2-7, with no clear D. The CDR3 is made up of 14 amino acids. Trimming took off 4 bases at V and 3 bases at J, with 14 bases between the two ends. Germline assignment: CDR1 SGDLS and CDR2 YYNGEE. CDR3 loop: CASSPRGQRYEQYF. The CDR3 nucleotides are TGTGCCAGCAGCCCGAGAGGCCAGCGCTACGAGCAGTACTTC.

This rearrangement joins TRBV5-1 to TRBJ2-1, with 10 bases matching TRBD2. The CDR3 is 16 residues long. The V gene's germline CDR1 is SGHRS and CDR2 YFSETQ. J lost 8 bases, V lost 0 bases, and 8 bases had no gene match. CDR3 residues: CASSLERLAGVYEQFF. The DNA of the CDR3 is TGCGCCAGCAGCTTGGAGCGGCTAGCGGGAGTGTATGAGCAGTTCTTC.

The V and J genes are TRBV28 and TRBJ1-5, with 9 bases fitting TRBD1. From germline, CDR1 is MDHEN and CDR2 SYDVKM. V gave up 4 bases and J gave up 6 bases; unmatched junction bases: 7. The length of the CDR3 is 15 residues. The CDR3 bases are TGTGCCAGCAGTTCGACCGGGACAGGGCCTCAGCCCCAGCATTTT. It encodes CASSSTGTGPQPQHF.

The chain combines TRBV7-9 with TRBJ1-1, with 7 bases aligning to TRBD1. V dropped 2 bases and J dropped 3; count of bases not matched to a gene: 9. In germline, CDR1 is SEHNR, CDR2 FQNEAQ (reference sequence). The CDR3 covers 16 residues. For the CDR3, the DNA is TGTGCCAGCAGCTTAATGGGGCCAACAGGGGACACTGAAGCTTTCTTT. This codes for CASSLMGPTGDTEAFF.

This rearrangement joins TRBV30 to TRBJ2-5, with D possibly matching TRBD2 (6 bases). Germline V lookup: CDR1 GTSNPN, CDR2 SVGIG (reference sequence). The CDR3 extends over 14 amino acids. V shed 2 bases and J shed 0 bases, with 10 bases lying between them. The DNA of the CDR3 is TGTGCCTGGAGTAGGTTAGCGGACCAAGAGACCCAGTACTTC. Its translation is CAWSRLADQETQYF. Full variable domain (outside the CDR3, taken from reference TRBV30 and TRBJ2-5): SQTIHQWPATLVQPVGSPLSLECTVEGTSNPNLYWYRQAAGRGLQLLFYSVGIGQISSEVPQNLSASRPQDRQFILSSKKLLLSDSGFYLCAWSRLADQETQYFGPGTRLLVL.

V usage is TRBV19 and J usage is TRBJ2-2; a possible D gene is TRBD2 (5 bases). Germline V gives CDR1 LNHDA, CDR2 SQIVND (reference sequence). CDR3 length equals 15 residues. Trimming pared 7 bases from V and 5 bases from J, leaving 17 bases between. CDR3 protein: CASKTLSGGTGELFF. In DNA, the CDR3 is TGTGCCAGTAAAACTCTAAGCGGTGGTACCGGGGAGCTGTTTTTT.

This chain connects TRBV4-3 to TRBJ2-1; tentatively, D is TRBD1 (5 bases). Trimming removed 0 bases at V and 3 bases at J, with 12 bases between. Germline CDR1 reads LGHNA; CDR2 reads YSLEER. This CDR3 is 16 amino acids long. CDR3 residues: CASSQDRVTYYNEQFF. The CDR3 nucleotides are TGCGCCAGCAGCCAAGACAGGGTCACGTACTACAATGAGCAGTTCTTC.